Given below is one T cell receptor beta chain in context. Its antigen is unknown. Sequencing was performed with immunoSEQ multiplex PCR; in TCRdb, only in-frame clones are kept and a portion is missing. The sample contains about 56,000 clones, roughly 76% of which appear only once. These data belong to a study of a mutant IDH1 vaccine in newly diagnosed glioma. V was clipped by 7 bases and J by 4 bases; unmatched bases: 8. In germline, CDR1 is SGHRS, CDR2 YFSETQ. The CDR3 runs to 13 residues. Indicated time point: week 47, end of study. Vaccine doses each comprised 300 ug of mutant IDH1 20-mer peptide, with topical imiquimod.

The sequences come from PBMCs, collected from a glioma patient whose treatment included an IDH1 peptide vaccine. The rearrangement uses TRBV5-1 and TRBJ2-7; 7 nucleotides align to TRBD1. The TCR was taken from a man aged 50 to 60 with glioma. The CDR3 region is CASGRDRGYEQYF. For the CDR3, the DNA is TGCGCCAGCGGAAGGGACAGAGGGTACGAGCAGTACTTC. Looking up the rest from reference TRBV5-1 and TRBJ2-7 gives the full variable domain: KAGVTQTPRYLIKTRGQQVTLSCSPISGHRSVSWYQQTPGQGLQFLFEYFSETQRNKGNFPGRFSGRQFSNSRSEMNVSTLELGDSALYLCASGRDRGYEQYFGPGTRLTVT.